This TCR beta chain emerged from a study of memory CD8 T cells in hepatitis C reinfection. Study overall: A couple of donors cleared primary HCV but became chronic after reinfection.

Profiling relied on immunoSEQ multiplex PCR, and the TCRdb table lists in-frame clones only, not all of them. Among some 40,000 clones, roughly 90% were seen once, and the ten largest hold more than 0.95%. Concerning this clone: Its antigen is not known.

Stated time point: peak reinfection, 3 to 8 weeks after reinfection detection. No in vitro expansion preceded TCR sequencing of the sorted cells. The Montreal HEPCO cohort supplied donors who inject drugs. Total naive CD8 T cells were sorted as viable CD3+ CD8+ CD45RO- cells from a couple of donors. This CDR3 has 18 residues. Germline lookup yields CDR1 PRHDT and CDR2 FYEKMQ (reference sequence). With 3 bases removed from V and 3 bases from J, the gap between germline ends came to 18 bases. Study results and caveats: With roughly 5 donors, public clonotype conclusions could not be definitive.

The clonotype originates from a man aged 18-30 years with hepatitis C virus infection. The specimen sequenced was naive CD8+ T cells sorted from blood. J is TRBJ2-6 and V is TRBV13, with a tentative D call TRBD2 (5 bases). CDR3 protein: CASSLAEEENDGANVLTF. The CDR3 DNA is TGTGCCAGCAGCTTGGCGGAGGAGGAAAATGATGGGGCCAACGTCCTGACTTTC.